The text below deals with one T cell receptor beta chain. Its target is unknown. TCRdb's table, derived via immunoSEQ multiplex PCR, lists solely in-frame clones and lacks some. The sample shows some 17,000 clones, under 80% of them seen only once. The data were obtained in a study of tumor-infiltrating lymphocytes in localized non-small cell lung cancer. Study overall: Each patient gave resected tumor and non-adjacent uninvolved lung tissue. Study-level points and caveats: TCR sequencing covered a subset of patients with enough tissue. Each assay used a separate piece of the same tissue. TCRbeta sequencing showed higher T cell infiltration in tumors than uninvolved lung.

The sequenced sample was lung tumor tissue. This clonotype was obtained from a human donor with non-small cell lung cancer.

The CDR3 reads CSVEDEGTSGRISYNEQFF. The CDR3, as DNA: TGCAGCGTTGAAGATGAGGGGACTAGCGGGAGAATTTCCTACAATGAGCAGTTCTTC. This sequence joins TRBV29-1 and TRBJ2-1; 14 bases agree with TRBD2. The junction had 8 bases not matched to a gene; V was cut back by 0 bases and J by 1 base. Germline values: CDR1 SQVTM, CDR2 ANQGSEA. The CDR3 runs 19 residues.